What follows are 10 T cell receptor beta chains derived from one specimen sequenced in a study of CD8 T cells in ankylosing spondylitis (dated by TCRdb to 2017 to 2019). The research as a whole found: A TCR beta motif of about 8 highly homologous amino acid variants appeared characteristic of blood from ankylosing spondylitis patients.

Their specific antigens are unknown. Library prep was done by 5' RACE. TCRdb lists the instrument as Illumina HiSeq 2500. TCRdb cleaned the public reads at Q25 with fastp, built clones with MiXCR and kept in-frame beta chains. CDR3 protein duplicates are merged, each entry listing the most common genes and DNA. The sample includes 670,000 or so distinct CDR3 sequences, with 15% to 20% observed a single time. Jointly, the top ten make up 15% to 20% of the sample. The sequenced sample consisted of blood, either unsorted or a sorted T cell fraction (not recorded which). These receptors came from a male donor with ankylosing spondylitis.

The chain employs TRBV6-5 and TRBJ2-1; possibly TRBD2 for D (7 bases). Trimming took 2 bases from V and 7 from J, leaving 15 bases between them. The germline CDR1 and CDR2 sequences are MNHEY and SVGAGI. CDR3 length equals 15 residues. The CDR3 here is CASSYRGASLNEQFF. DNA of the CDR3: TGTGCCAGCAGTTACCGGGGGGCCTCTTTGAATGAGCAGTTCTTC.

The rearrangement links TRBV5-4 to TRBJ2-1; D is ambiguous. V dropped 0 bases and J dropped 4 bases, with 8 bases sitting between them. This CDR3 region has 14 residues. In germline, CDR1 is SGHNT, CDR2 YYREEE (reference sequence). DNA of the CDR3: TGTGCCAGCAGCTTGGTGACGGAATACAATGAGCAGTTCTTC. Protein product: CASSLVTEYNEQFF.

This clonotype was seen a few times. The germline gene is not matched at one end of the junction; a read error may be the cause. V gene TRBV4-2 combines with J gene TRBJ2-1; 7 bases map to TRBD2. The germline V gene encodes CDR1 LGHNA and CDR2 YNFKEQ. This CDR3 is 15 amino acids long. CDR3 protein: CASIQDGGTYNEQFF. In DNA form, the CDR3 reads TGTGCCAGCATCCAAGACGGGGGGACCTACAATGAGCAGTTCTTC.

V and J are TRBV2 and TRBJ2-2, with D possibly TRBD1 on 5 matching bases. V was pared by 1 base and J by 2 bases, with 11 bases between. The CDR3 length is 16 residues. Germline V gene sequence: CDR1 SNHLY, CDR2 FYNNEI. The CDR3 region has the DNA TGTGCCAGCAGTGAAGGGGGCAAGCCCAACACCGGGGAGCTGTTTTTT. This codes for CASSEGGKPNTGELFF.

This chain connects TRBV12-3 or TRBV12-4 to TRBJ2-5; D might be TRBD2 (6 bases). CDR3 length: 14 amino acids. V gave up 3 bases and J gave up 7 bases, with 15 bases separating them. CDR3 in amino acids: CASSFELALGTQYF. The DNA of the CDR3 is TGTGCCAGCAGTTTCGAACTAGCTTTAGGGACCCAGTACTTC.

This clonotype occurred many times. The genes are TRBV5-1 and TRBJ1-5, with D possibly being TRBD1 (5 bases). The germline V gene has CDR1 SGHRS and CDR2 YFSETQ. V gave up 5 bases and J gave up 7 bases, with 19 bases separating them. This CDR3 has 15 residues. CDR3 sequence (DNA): TGCGCCAGCAGAGGTAGGGGAGAAAGAATACAGCCCCAGCATTTT. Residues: CASRGRGERIQPQHF.

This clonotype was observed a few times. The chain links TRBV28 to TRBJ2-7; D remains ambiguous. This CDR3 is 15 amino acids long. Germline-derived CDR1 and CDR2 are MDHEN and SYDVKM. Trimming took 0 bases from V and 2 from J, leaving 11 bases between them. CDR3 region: CASSLWAGQTYEQYF. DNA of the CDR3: TGTGCCAGCAGTTTATGGGCCGGGCAGACCTACGAGCAGTACTTC.

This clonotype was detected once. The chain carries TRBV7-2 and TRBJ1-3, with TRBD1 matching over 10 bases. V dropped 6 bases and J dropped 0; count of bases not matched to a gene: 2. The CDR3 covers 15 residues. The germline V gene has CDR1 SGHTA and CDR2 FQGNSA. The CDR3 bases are TGTGCCAGCAGGGGGGACAGGGGCTCTGGAAACACCATATATTTT. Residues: CASRGDRGSGNTIYF.

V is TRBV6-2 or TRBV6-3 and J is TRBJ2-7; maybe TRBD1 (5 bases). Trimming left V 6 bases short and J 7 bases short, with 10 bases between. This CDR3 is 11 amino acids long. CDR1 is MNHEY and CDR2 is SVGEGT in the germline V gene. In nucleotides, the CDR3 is TGTGCCAGCAGGACAGCGTTGGAGCAGTACTTC. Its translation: CASRTALEQYF.

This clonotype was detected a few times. The CDR3 here is CASRLRPDTEAFF. CDR3 sequence (DNA): TGCGCCAGCAGATTGAGGCCGGACACTGAAGCTTTCTTT. The chain combines TRBV5-1 with TRBJ1-1; no reliable D call. Trimming shortened V by 5 bases and J by 3 bases, and 11 bases separated the two germline ends. Germline V lookup: CDR1 SGHRS, CDR2 YFSETQ. This CDR3 is built from 13 residues.